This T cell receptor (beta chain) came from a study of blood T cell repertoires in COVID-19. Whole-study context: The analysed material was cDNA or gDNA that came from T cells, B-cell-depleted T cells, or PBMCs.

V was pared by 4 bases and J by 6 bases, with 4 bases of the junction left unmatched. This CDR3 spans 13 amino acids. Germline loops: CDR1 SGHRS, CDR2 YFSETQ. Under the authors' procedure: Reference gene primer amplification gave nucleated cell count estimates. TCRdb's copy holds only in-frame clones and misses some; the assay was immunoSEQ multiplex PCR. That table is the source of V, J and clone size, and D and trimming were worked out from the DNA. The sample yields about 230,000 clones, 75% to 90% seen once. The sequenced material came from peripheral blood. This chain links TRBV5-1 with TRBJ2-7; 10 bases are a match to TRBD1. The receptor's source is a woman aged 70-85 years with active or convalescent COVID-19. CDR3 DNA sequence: TGCGCCAGCAGCCCCGGGACAGGGGTCGAGCAGTACTTC. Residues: CASSPGTGVEQYF.